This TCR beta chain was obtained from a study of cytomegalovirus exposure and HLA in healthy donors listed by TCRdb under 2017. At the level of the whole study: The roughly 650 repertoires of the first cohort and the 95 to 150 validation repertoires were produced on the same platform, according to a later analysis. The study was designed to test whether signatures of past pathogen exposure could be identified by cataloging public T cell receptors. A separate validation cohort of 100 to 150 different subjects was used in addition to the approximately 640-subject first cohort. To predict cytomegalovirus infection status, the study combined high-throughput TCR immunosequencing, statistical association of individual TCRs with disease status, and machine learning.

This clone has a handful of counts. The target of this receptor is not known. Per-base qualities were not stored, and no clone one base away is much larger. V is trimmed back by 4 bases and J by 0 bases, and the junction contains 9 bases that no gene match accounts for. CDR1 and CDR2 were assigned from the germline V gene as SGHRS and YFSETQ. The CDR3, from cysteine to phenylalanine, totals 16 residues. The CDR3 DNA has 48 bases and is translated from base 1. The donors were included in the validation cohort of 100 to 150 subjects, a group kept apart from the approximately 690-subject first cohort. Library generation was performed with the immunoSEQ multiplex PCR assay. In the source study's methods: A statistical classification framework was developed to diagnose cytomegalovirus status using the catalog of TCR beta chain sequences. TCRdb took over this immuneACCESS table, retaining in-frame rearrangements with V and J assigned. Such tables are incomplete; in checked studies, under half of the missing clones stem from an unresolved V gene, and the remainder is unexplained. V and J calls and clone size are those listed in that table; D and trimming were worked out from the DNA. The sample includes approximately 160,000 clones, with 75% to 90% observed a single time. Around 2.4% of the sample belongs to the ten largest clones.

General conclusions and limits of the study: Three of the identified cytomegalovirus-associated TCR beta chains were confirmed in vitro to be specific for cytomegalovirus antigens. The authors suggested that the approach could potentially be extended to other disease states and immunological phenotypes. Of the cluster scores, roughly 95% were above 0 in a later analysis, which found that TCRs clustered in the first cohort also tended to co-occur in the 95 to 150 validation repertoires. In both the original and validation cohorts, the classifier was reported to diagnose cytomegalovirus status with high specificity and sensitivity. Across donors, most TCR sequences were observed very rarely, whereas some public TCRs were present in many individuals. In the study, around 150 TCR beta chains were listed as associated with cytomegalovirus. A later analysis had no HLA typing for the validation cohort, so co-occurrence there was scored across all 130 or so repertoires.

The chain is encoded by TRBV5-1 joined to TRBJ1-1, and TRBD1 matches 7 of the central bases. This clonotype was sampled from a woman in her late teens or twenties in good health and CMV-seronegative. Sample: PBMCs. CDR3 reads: CASSRAGTALNTEAFF. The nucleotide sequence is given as TGCGCCAGCAGCCGGGCCGGGACAGCATTGAACACTGAAGCTTTCTTT.